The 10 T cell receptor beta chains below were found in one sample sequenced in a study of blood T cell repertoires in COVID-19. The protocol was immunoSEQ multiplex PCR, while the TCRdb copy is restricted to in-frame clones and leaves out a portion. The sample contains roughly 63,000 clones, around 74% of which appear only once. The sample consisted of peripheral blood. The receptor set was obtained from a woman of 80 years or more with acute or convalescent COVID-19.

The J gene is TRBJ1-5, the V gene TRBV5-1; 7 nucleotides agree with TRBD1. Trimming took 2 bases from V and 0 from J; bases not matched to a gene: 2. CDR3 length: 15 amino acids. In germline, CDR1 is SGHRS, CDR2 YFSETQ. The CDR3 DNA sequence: TGCGCCAGCAGCTTCCAGGGGGGTAGCAATCAGCCCCAGCATTTT. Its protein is CASSFQGGSNQPQHF.

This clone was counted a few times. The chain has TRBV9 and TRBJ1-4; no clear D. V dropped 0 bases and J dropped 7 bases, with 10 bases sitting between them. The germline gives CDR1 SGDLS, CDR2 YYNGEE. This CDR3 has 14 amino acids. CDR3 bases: TGTGCCAGCAGCGTAGCGGCAGGAGGTGAAAAACTGTTTTTT. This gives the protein CASSVAAGGEKLFF.

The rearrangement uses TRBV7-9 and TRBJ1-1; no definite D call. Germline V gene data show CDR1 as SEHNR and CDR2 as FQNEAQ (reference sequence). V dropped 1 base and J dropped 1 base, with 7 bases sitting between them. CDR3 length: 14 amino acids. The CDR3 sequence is CASSLDSGNTEAFF. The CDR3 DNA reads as TGTGCCAGCAGCTTAGACTCGGGGAACACTGAAGCTTTCTTT.

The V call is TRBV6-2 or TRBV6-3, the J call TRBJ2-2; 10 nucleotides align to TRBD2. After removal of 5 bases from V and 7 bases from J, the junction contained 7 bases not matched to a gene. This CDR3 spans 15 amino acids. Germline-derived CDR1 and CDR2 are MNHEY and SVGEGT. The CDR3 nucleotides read TGTGCCAGCAGTCTAGCGGGAGCTGACAGCGGGGAGCTGTTTTTT. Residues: CASSLAGADSGELFF.

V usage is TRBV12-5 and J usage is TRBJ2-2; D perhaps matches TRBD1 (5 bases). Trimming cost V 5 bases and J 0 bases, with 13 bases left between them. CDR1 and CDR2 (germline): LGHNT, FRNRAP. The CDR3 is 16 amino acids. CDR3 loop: CASGPPTAANTGELFF. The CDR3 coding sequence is TGTGCTAGTGGTCCACCGACAGCCGCGAACACCGGGGAGCTGTTTTTT.

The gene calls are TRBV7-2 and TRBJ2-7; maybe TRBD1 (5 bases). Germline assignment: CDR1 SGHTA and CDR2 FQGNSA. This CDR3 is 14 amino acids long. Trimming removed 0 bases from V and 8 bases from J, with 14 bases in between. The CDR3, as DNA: TGTGCCAGCAGCTTAGCGCACCAGCAGGGTCAGCAGTACTTC. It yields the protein CASSLAHQQGQQYF.

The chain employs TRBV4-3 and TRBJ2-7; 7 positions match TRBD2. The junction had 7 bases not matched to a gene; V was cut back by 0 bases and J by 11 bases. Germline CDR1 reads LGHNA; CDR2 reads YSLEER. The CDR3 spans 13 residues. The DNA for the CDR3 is TGCGCCAGCAGCCAAGATCGACAGAGCGGGAAGTACTTC. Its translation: CASSQDRQSGKYF.

Written as DNA, the CDR3 is TGTGCCAGCAGCCCGGACATCTCCTACGAGCAGTACTTC. It yields the protein CASSPDISYEQYF. The genes are TRBV28 and TRBJ2-7; D is possibly TRBD1 (5 bases). V gave up 6 bases and J gave up 0 bases, with 9 bases separating them. Germline lookup yields CDR1 MDHEN and CDR2 SYDVKM. This CDR3 region has 13 residues.

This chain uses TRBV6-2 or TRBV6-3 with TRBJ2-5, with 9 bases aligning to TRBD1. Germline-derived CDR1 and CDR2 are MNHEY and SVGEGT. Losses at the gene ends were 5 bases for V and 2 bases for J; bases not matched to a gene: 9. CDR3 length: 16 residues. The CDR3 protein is CASSKPPGQGQETQYF. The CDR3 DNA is TGTGCCAGCAGTAAACCTCCGGGACAGGGACAAGAGACCCAGTACTTC.

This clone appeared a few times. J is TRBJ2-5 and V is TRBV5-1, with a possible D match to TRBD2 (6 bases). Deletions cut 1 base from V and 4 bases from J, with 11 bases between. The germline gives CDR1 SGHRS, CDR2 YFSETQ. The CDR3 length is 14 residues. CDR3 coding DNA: TGCGCCAGCAGCTTGAACGGGAGAGGAGAGACCCAGTACTTC. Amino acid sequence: CASSLNGRGETQYF.